This T cell receptor (beta chain) emerged from a study of early T cells in non-severe SARS-CoV-2 infection. Germline loops: CDR1 DFQATT, CDR2 SNEGSKA (reference sequence). V shed 6 bases and J shed 5 bases, with 5 bases lying between them. The CDR3 extends over 10 amino acids. This clonotype has a count of ten or more. TCRdb re-called the 5' RACE reads through MiXCR, storing one row per CDR3 protein. The sample records 80,000 or so distinct CDR3 sequences, around 5.6% being singletons. This sequence joins TRBV20-1 and TRBJ2-1; no definite D call. Sequences were obtained from whole blood. The receptor's source is an adult who was a healthcare worker with PCR-confirmed SARS-CoV-2 infection or an uninfected control (not recorded which). Here the CDR3 DNA reads TGCAGTGCAGAGAACAATGAGCAGTTCTTC. Encoded protein: CSAENNEQFF.